This is a list of T cell receptor beta chains from one sample in a study of blood T cell repertoires in COVID-19. The table came from immunoSEQ multiplex PCR; TCRdb's copy has only in-frame clones and leaves some out. The sample lists around 160,000 clones, over 75% occurring once. Sequencing was carried out using peripheral blood. The receptor source for this set is a man between 18 and 29 years old with COVID-19, enrolled during active disease. Both conserved end residues are part of each CDR3. Each record gives: J gene, D gene, clone size, V gene, CDR3 DNA, CDR3 protein. A D gene is named only where the DNA matches it firmly. Rows may omit the clone size; those that give it use once, few, many or a size class.

J gene: TRBJ2-5
D gene: .
clone size: .
V gene: TRBV19
CDR3 DNA: TGTGCCAGTAGTCAACAGGGAAACCAAGAGACCCAGTACTTC
CDR3 protein: CASSQQGNQETQYF

J gene: TRBJ2-1
D gene: TRBD2
clone size: .
V gene: TRBV4-2
CDR3 DNA: TGTGCCAGCAGCCAAGATGAGGTAGCGGGTCCGATCTTC
CDR3 protein: CASSQDEVAGPIF

J gene: TRBJ2-1
D gene: .
clone size: .
V gene: TRBV10-3
CDR3 DNA: TGTGCCATCAGTGACGGGAGTAGGGCTGAGCAGTTCTTC
CDR3 protein: CAISDGSRAEQFF

J gene: TRBJ2-7
D gene: .
clone size: once
V gene: TRBV2
CDR3 DNA: TGTGCCAGCGCAGGGGCAGTAAGGTACGAGCAGTACTTC
CDR3 protein: CASAGAVRYEQYF

J gene: TRBJ2-1
D gene: .
clone size: .
V gene: TRBV11-2
CDR3 DNA: TGTGCCAGCAGTCTCGGAAGCGGTTACTTCAATGAGCAGTTCTTC
CDR3 protein: CASSLGSGYFNEQFF

J gene: TRBJ1-6
D gene: .
clone size: .
V gene: TRBV4-1
CDR3 DNA: TGCGCCAGCAGCCAAGAATACCCAGTTCACCTCCACTTT
CDR3 protein: CASSQEYPVHLHF

J gene: TRBJ1-4
D gene: .
clone size: .
V gene: TRBV4-1
CDR3 DNA: TGCGCCAGCAGCCCTTGGGTACCGGGTGTCGCAACTAATGAAAAACTGTTTTTT
CDR3 protein: CASSPWVPGVATNEKLFF

J gene: TRBJ2-1
D gene: TRBD1
clone size: .
V gene: TRBV18
CDR3 DNA: TGTGCCAGCTCACCCCCGACAGGGACGAGGACCTACAATGAGCAGTTCTTC
CDR3 protein: CASSPPTGTRTYNEQFF

J gene: TRBJ2-7
D gene: .
clone size: once
V gene: TRBV6-2/TRBV6-3
CDR3 DNA: TGTGCCAGCAGTTTACAGGGTAGCGACCACGAGCGGTACTTC
CDR3 protein: CASSLQGSDHERYF

J gene: TRBJ1-2
D gene: .
clone size: .
V gene: TRBV3-1/TRBV3-2
CDR3 DNA: TGTGCCAGCAGCCAAGATATTTACTATGGCTACACCTTC
CDR3 protein: CASSQDIYYGYTF

J gene: TRBJ1-6
D gene: .
clone size: .
V gene: TRBV6-5
CDR3 DNA: TGTGCCAGCAGCTCTCCTCCTTCCAATTCACCCCTCCACTTT
CDR3 protein: CASSSPPSNSPLHF

J gene: TRBJ2-1
D gene: .
clone size: .
V gene: TRBV12-3/TRBV12-4
CDR3 DNA: TGTGCCAGCAGGAACCAGGGGAACAATGAGCAGTTCTTC
CDR3 protein: CASRNQGNNEQFF

J gene: TRBJ2-1
D gene: TRBD1
clone size: .
V gene: TRBV19
CDR3 DNA: TGTGCCAGTAGTTCGACAGGGGTAGAGCAGTTCTTC
CDR3 protein: CASSSTGVEQFF

J gene: TRBJ1-2
D gene: .
clone size: .
V gene: TRBV5-1
CDR3 DNA: TGCGCCAGCAGCCTTGGCAGGGGCGGATCTGGCTACACCTTC
CDR3 protein: CASSLGRGGSGYTF

J gene: TRBJ1-2
D gene: TRBD1
clone size: .
V gene: TRBV5-1
CDR3 DNA: TGCGCCAGCAGCCCGCGGACAGGGGGACACGGCTACACCTTC
CDR3 protein: CASSPRTGGHGYTF

J gene: TRBJ1-6
D gene: .
clone size: few
V gene: TRBV15
CDR3 DNA: TGTGCCACCAGCAGAGCAGGGATGGATTCACCCCTCCACTTT
CDR3 protein: CATSRAGMDSPLHF

J gene: TRBJ2-7
D gene: TRBD1
clone size: .
V gene: TRBV5-4
CDR3 DNA: TGTGCCAGCAGTTCCGGGACAGGGTCCTACGAGCAGTACTTC
CDR3 protein: CASSSGTGSYEQYF

J gene: TRBJ1-4
D gene: .
clone size: .
V gene: TRBV4-3
CDR3 DNA: TGCGCCAGCAGCCAAGGGGTGGGACATACTAATGAAAAACTGCTTTTT
CDR3 protein: CASSQGVGHTNEKLLF

J gene: TRBJ2-3
D gene: TRBD2
clone size: .
V gene: TRBV27
CDR3 DNA: TGTGCCAGCAGTGAAACTAGCGGGAGGGCCTATGTTGCAGATACGCAGTATTTT
CDR3 protein: CASSETSGRAYVADTQYF

J gene: TRBJ2-7
D gene: TRBD1
clone size: .
V gene: TRBV4-1
CDR3 DNA: TGTGCCAGCAGCCAAGAGGGACAGGGTTTCTACGAGCAGTACTTC
CDR3 protein: CASSQEGQGFYEQYF

J gene: TRBJ1-2
D gene: .
clone size: once
V gene: TRBV24-1
CDR3 DNA: TGTGCCACCAGTGATTCTCAGGGTGGAGTTTCTAACTATGGCTACACCTTC
CDR3 protein: CATSDSQGGVSNYGYTF

J gene: TRBJ2-3
D gene: TRBD2
clone size: few
V gene: TRBV28
CDR3 DNA: TGTGCCAGCAGTTTAGCGGGAGGGCACACAGATACGCAGTATTTT
CDR3 protein: CASSLAGGHTDTQYF

J gene: TRBJ2-1
D gene: TRBD1
clone size: .
V gene: TRBV5-6
CDR3 DNA: TGTGCCAGCAGCCTGTTCAGGGGGTTGGGGTCGGAGCAGTTCTTC
CDR3 protein: CASSLFRGLGSEQFF

J gene: TRBJ2-7
D gene: TRBD2
clone size: once
V gene: TRBV27
CDR3 DNA: TGTGCCAGCAGTTCGTTAGCGGGAGACCTCTACGAGCAGTACTTC
CDR3 protein: CASSSLAGDLYEQYF

J gene: TRBJ2-5
D gene: TRBD2
clone size: .
V gene: TRBV7-6
CDR3 DNA: TGTGCCAGCAGCTTAGCCTTGGCTAGCGGGAGTGAAGAGACCCAGTACTTC
CDR3 protein: CASSLALASGSEETQYF

J gene: TRBJ1-4
D gene: TRBD1
clone size: .
V gene: TRBV19
CDR3 DNA: TGTGCCAGTGGATACCCCGGGACAGGGCCCAGAGGGCATGAAAAACTGTTTTTT
CDR3 protein: CASGYPGTGPRGHEKLFF

J gene: TRBJ1-6
D gene: TRBD1
clone size: .
V gene: TRBV28
CDR3 DNA: TGTGCCAGCAGCTTAGGGCCAGGGGGCGCCTATAATTCACCCCTCCACTTT
CDR3 protein: CASSLGPGGAYNSPLHF

J gene: TRBJ2-2
D gene: TRBD1
clone size: .
V gene: TRBV5-1
CDR3 DNA: TGCGCCAGCAGCTGGGACAGAGCGAACACCGGGGAGCTGTTTTTT
CDR3 protein: CASSWDRANTGELFF

J gene: TRBJ2-5
D gene: .
clone size: .
V gene: TRBV27
CDR3 DNA: TGTGCCAGCAGTTGGGGCTTCCCCAGTCACGAGACCCAGTACTTC
CDR3 protein: CASSWGFPSHETQYF

J gene: TRBJ1-2
D gene: .
clone size: .
V gene: TRBV10-3
CDR3 DNA: TGTGCCACCACACCGCAGAATTCGGGGTTGGACTATGGCTACACCTTC
CDR3 protein: CATTPQNSGLDYGYTF

J gene: TRBJ1-2
D gene: .
clone size: .
V gene: TRBV27
CDR3 DNA: TGTGCCAGCAGCATAAAACAGGGAAAGGGCTACACCTTC
CDR3 protein: CASSIKQGKGYTF

J gene: TRBJ2-7
D gene: .
clone size: .
V gene: TRBV2
CDR3 DNA: TGTGCCAGCAGCAGATTCGAGCAGTACTTC
CDR3 protein: CASSRFEQYF

J gene: TRBJ1-1
D gene: TRBD1
clone size: .
V gene: TRBV15
CDR3 DNA: TGTGCCACCAGCAGTGGGACAGGCATGAACACTGAAGCTTTCTTT
CDR3 protein: CATSSGTGMNTEAFF

J gene: TRBJ1-2
D gene: .
clone size: .
V gene: TRBV7-9
CDR3 DNA: TGTGCCAGCAGCTTAGGTGTCAGAAACTATGGCTACACCTTC
CDR3 protein: CASSLGVRNYGYTF

J gene: TRBJ1-4
D gene: .
clone size: .
V gene: TRBV7-6
CDR3 DNA: TGTGCCAGCAGCTTAGGTTGGGCTCCTAATGAAAAACTGTTTTTT
CDR3 protein: CASSLGWAPNEKLFF

J gene: TRBJ2-1
D gene: .
clone size: .
V gene: TRBV20-1
CDR3 DNA: TGCAGTGCTAGTAGCCCGGGCAATGAGCAGTTCTTC
CDR3 protein: CSASSPGNEQFF

J gene: TRBJ1-1
D gene: .
clone size: .
V gene: TRBV6-5
CDR3 DNA: TGTGCCAGCAGTTACTTCAGGGGGAACACTGAAGCTTTCTTT
CDR3 protein: CASSYFRGNTEAFF

J gene: TRBJ2-7
D gene: .
clone size: .
V gene: TRBV2
CDR3 DNA: TGTGCCAGCAGTGAAGGAGGGGGGGCGAACCACGAGCAGTACTTC
CDR3 protein: CASSEGGGANHEQYF

J gene: TRBJ2-1
D gene: .
clone size: .
V gene: TRBV24-1
CDR3 DNA: TGTGCCACCAGACCAGGCTCCAATGAGCAGTTCTTC
CDR3 protein: CATRPGSNEQFF

J gene: TRBJ2-7
D gene: .
clone size: few
V gene: TRBV11-2
CDR3 DNA: TGTGCCAGCAGCTTAGTTGGCTTCTACGAGCAGTACTTC
CDR3 protein: CASSLVGFYEQYF

J gene: TRBJ1-2
D gene: .
clone size: few
V gene: TRBV5-4
CDR3 DNA: TGTGCCAGCAGCAGAGAGACAGGCGGCTACACCTTC
CDR3 protein: CASSRETGGYTF

J gene: TRBJ2-1
D gene: .
clone size: .
V gene: TRBV2
CDR3 DNA: TGTGCCAGCAGTGTAACGAGAGCCTCCTACAATGAGCAGTTCTTC
CDR3 protein: CASSVTRASYNEQFF

J gene: TRBJ2-7
D gene: TRBD1
clone size: .
V gene: TRBV19
CDR3 DNA: TGTGCCAGTAGTATTAGGACAGGGGCTTCCTACGAGCAGTACTTC
CDR3 protein: CASSIRTGASYEQYF

J gene: TRBJ2-1
D gene: .
clone size: .
V gene: TRBV11-3
CDR3 DNA: TGTGCCAGCAGCTTAAGATGCGGCGTCGTCCGGAGCTCCTACAATGAGCAGTTCTTC
CDR3 protein: CASSLRCGVVRSSYNEQFF

J gene: TRBJ2-1
D gene: TRBD2
clone size: .
V gene: TRBV7-2
CDR3 DNA: TGTGCCAGCAGCTTAGTCCCGTCTAGCGGGAGTGATGAGCAGTTCTTC
CDR3 protein: CASSLVPSSGSDEQFF

J gene: TRBJ2-2
D gene: .
clone size: once
V gene: TRBV6-6
CDR3 DNA: TGTGCCAGCAGTTACAAGCTCGGGGAGCTGTTTTTT
CDR3 protein: CASSYKLGELFF

J gene: TRBJ2-5
D gene: TRBD2
clone size: .
V gene: TRBV27
CDR3 DNA: TGTGCCAGCAGTTTAATAGCGGGAGCGTGGGAGACCCAGTACTTC
CDR3 protein: CASSLIAGAWETQYF

J gene: TRBJ1-1
D gene: .
clone size: .
V gene: TRBV5-5
CDR3 DNA: TGTGCCAGCAGCCCCCGGACAGATGAAGCTTTCTTT
CDR3 protein: CASSPRTDEAFF

J gene: TRBJ1-6
D gene: TRBD1
clone size: .
V gene: TRBV6-6
CDR3 DNA: TGTGCCAGCAGTTATCGGGACAGTAATTCACCCCTCCACTTT
CDR3 protein: CASSYRDSNSPLHF

J gene: TRBJ2-5
D gene: TRBD1
clone size: few
V gene: TRBV10-3
CDR3 DNA: TGTGCCATCAGTGGCCGCCCGGACAGGGGGGACGCAGAGACCCAGTACTTC
CDR3 protein: CAISGRPDRGDAETQYF

J gene: TRBJ2-2
D gene: TRBD1
clone size: .
V gene: TRBV2
CDR3 DNA: TGTGCCAGCAGTTTTGACAGGGGGGACACCGGGGAGCTGTTTTTT
CDR3 protein: CASSFDRGDTGELFF

J gene: TRBJ2-1
D gene: TRBD1
clone size: .
V gene: TRBV11-3
CDR3 DNA: TGTGCCAGCAGCCGCGACAGGGGCGATGAGCAGTTCTTC
CDR3 protein: CASSRDRGDEQFF

J gene: TRBJ1-4
D gene: .
clone size: .
V gene: TRBV2
CDR3 DNA: TGTGCCAGCCGAAGAAGGTTCGGGGAAAAACTGCTTTTT
CDR3 protein: CASRRRFGEKLLF

J gene: TRBJ1-1
D gene: .
clone size: .
V gene: TRBV7-8
CDR3 DNA: TGTGCCAGCAGCTTAGACCAGGGGTCGGTGAACACTGAAGCTTTCTTT
CDR3 protein: CASSLDQGSVNTEAFF